The clone carrying this T cell receptor (beta chain) was detected a few times. The antigen remains undetermined. These data originate in a study of response to subunit inactivated influenza vaccine. The study's findings and limits: Few new T cells, the authors suggested, are recruited by each seasonal influenza vaccination.

CDR1 KGHSH and CDR2 LQKENI come from the germline V gene. Trimming shortened V by 2 bases and J by 2 bases, and 10 bases separated the two germline ends. The CDR3 contains 15 residues. Using its own MiXCR run on the RT-PCR reads, TCRdb lists one record per CDR3 protein. The profile shows around 850,000 distinct CDR3 sequences, around 20% of them singletons. This sequence was found in a man in his fifties or sixties who received an inactivated influenza vaccine. Specimen: PBMCs from blood, collected 4 to 6 days after vaccination. The chain joins TRBV18 to TRBJ2-1; no firm D call. This CDR3 reads CASSPVELPYNEQFF. The CDR3 DNA is TGTGCCAGCTCACCAGTCGAGCTCCCCTACAATGAGCAGTTCTTC.